The 20 T cell receptor beta chains presented below share a single source sample, sequenced in a study of CDR3 diversity in severe acne. Using its own MiXCR run on the PCR reads, TCRdb lists one record per CDR3 protein. The sample has almost 85,000 distinct CDR3 sequences; 50% to 65% are singletons. The specimen was blood. The origin of the receptors is a male donor in good health, without acne.

This clonotype was observed many times. This chain links TRBV27 with TRBJ2-7, with 8 bases lining up with TRBD2. Germline V CDR1 and CDR2: MNHEY, SMNVEV (reference sequence). The CDR3 has 13 amino acids. V lost 4 bases to trimming and J lost 5 bases; unmatched junction nucleotides: 4. This CDR3 is CASSWSGGDEQYF. The CDR3 region has the DNA TGTGCCAGCAGTTGGAGCGGGGGCGACGAGCAGTACTTC.

The rearrangement links TRBV5-6 to TRBJ1-1; D not certain. This CDR3 spans 14 amino acids. V shed 5 bases and J shed 0 bases, with 11 bases lying between them. The V gene's germline CDR1 is SGHDT and CDR2 YYEEEE. CDR3 sequence reads: CASSRREVNTEAFF. As DNA, the CDR3 is TGTGCCAGCAGTCGGAGGGAGGTGAACACTGAAGCTTTCTTT.

The chain combines TRBV7-2 with TRBJ2-7, with 7 bases fitting TRBD2. CDR3 length: 12 amino acids. CDR1 is SGHTA, CDR2 FQGNSA, per germline. The V segment lost 6 bases and the J segment 7 bases; nucleotides outside the gene matches: 6. The CDR3 here is CASSSPGGEQYF. The CDR3 nucleotides read TGTGCCAGCAGTTCCCCCGGGGGGGAGCAGTACTTC.

The table lists this clonotype with a few counts. This chain links TRBV20-1 with TRBJ1-4; D call uncertain. The CDR3 sequence is 13 residues long. From germline, CDR1 is DFQATT and CDR2 SNEGSKA (reference sequence). The germline V and J ends were trimmed by 0 bases and 8 bases, with 10 bases remaining between them. CDR3 nucleotides: TGCAGTGCTAGAGATCCCGGTTTCGAAAAACTGTTTTTT. This translates into CSARDPGFEKLFF.

This clonotype was counted ten times or more. The rearrangement links TRBV2 to TRBJ1-2; D is unresolved. Looked up from germline, CDR1 is SNHLY and CDR2 is FYNNEI. Trimming removed 6 bases at V and 8 bases at J, with 10 bases between. The CDR3 consists of 11 residues. For the CDR3, the DNA is TGTGCCAGCAGAAGATTCGGGGGCTACACCTTC. Protein product: CASRRFGGYTF.

The sample holds a few counts of this clonotype. The chain joins TRBV19 to TRBJ2-5; D ambiguous. Trimming left V 4 bases short and J 8 bases short, with 11 bases between. The CDR3 loop spans 12 amino acids. Germline V gene sequence: CDR1 LNHDA, CDR2 SQIVND (reference sequence). This chain's CDR3 is CASSSSQGTQYF. CDR3 in DNA: TGTGCCAGTAGTAGTAGCCAAGGAACCCAGTACTTC.

This clonotype was recorded many times. The chain has TRBV10-2 and TRBJ2-3, with 10 bases identical to TRBD2. This CDR3 contains 17 residues. Trimming at V came to 4 bases and at J to 7 bases, leaving 14 bases not matched to a gene. Germline V gene data show CDR1 as WSHSY and CDR2 as SAAADI. The chain's CDR3 is CASSATLSGGLQNTQYF. For the CDR3, the DNA is TGCGCCAGCAGTGCCACCCTTAGCGGGGGGTTACAGAATACGCAGTATTTT.

This clonotype was counted many times. The DNA of the CDR3 is TGTGCCAGCAGCGTAGGAAGGGGGGGTAGCGCTGAAGCTTTCTTT. It specifies CASSVGRGGSAEAFF. This chain uses TRBV9 with TRBJ1-1; perhaps TRBD1 as D (6 bases). There are 15 residues in the CDR3. The V end lost 0 bases, the J end lost 6 bases, and 15 bases lay between the germline ends. The germline V gene has CDR1 SGDLS and CDR2 YYNGEE.

This clonotype has a count of ten or more. V gene TRBV11-2 combines with J gene TRBJ2-1, with 8 bases identical to TRBD1. This CDR3 contains 14 residues. With V trimmed by 5 bases and J by 7 bases, 7 bases remained unmatched. The germline V gene encodes CDR1 SGHAT and CDR2 FQNNGV. CDR3 DNA sequence: TGTGCCAGCAGCCTAGGGACAGGTATTAATGAGCAGTTCTTC. Residues: CASSLGTGINEQFF.

In this sample, this clonotype turned up a few times. The chain joins TRBV19 to TRBJ1-1, with D tentatively TRBD1 (5 bases). Germline V CDR1 and CDR2: LNHDA, SQIVND (reference sequence). The ends were cut back, 4 bases at V and 5 bases at J, with 17 bases in the middle. This CDR3 has 15 residues. The CDR3 DNA reads as TGTGCCAGTAGTACGATCGACAGATTGGGAACTGAAGCTTTCTTT. Translation: CASSTIDRLGTEAFF.

This clonotype has just one count. Since a much larger clone is just one base distant, this may be a read error. Because the CDR3 is missing its conserved closing phenylalanine or tryptophan, this is likely a read error. This chain links TRBV13 with TRBJ2-3; TRBD2 aligns across 14 bases. Germline V gene data show CDR1 as PRHDT and CDR2 as FYEKMQ (reference sequence). This CDR3 has 16 amino acids. The V gene end was trimmed by 5 bases and the J gene end by 8 bases; junction bases not matched to a gene: 9. CDR3 coding DNA: TGTGCCAGCAGCCCCCGACTAGCGGGAGGGCCTTCTACGCAGTATCTT. Amino acids: CASSPRLAGGPSTQYL.

This clonotype has more than one count but fewer than ten. The chain employs TRBV24-1 and TRBJ1-2, with TRBD1 as a possible D gene (5 bases). V lost 3 bases, J lost 3 bases, and 16 bases lay in between. Germline CDR1 is KGHDR and CDR2 is SFDVKD. The CDR3 runs 16 residues. In nucleotides, the CDR3 is TGTGCCACCAGTGATGCCCTACCTGGGGGGTACTATGGCTACACCTTC. Amino acid sequence: CATSDALPGGYYGYTF.

This clonotype was found many times. This chain links TRBV2 with TRBJ1-4; D gene uncertain. Germline CDR1 SNHLY, CDR2 FYNNEI. V was trimmed by 7 bases and J by 7 bases, leaving 19 bases between them. The CDR3 length is 15 residues. The CDR3 sequence is CASTRRWSGGEKLFF. CDR3 DNA: TGTGCCAGCACCAGAAGGTGGTCAGGCGGTGAAAAACTGTTTTTT.

Comment on this clonotype: At one of its ends the junction is not consistent with the germline gene, which may arise from a read error. J is TRBJ2-7 and V is TRBV5-1, with D possibly matching TRBD2 (6 bases). CDR3 size: 17 residues. From germline, CDR1 is SGHRS and CDR2 YFSETQ. The CDR3 coding sequence is TGTGCCAGCAGCTTCCGTGCGGGGAACACCGGTTACTACGAGCAGTACTTC. This sequence encodes CASSFRAGNTGYYEQYF.

This clonotype was seen ten or more times. The rearrangement links TRBV6-1 to TRBJ2-2, with a possible D match to TRBD1 (6 bases). CDR3 size: 14 residues. Germline values: CDR1 MNHNS, CDR2 SASEGT. V was shortened by 7 bases and J by 3 bases, with 12 bases between the two germline ends. As DNA, the CDR3 is TGTGCCAGCAAATCAGGGGTCGACACCGGGGAGCTGTTTTTT. Translation: CASKSGVDTGELFF.

The genes are TRBV5-6 and TRBJ2-5, with TRBD1 matching over 9 bases. Germline-derived CDR1 and CDR2 are SGHDT and YYEEEE. V was clipped by 3 bases and J by 1 base; unmatched bases: 7. This CDR3 has 16 amino acids. The DNA for the CDR3 is TGTGCCAGCAGCTGGGACCGGGACAGGGCCCAAGAGACCCAGTACTTC. Translation gives CASSWDRDRAQETQYF.

This clonotype is a singleton in its sample. V and J are TRBV9 and TRBJ2-3; 7 nucleotides align to TRBD1. V shed 0 bases and J 2 bases; nucleotides not matched to a gene: 3. The CDR3 spans 15 residues. Looked up from germline, CDR1 is SGDLS and CDR2 is YYNGEE. Here the CDR3 DNA reads TGTGCCAGCAGCGTAGGGGACAGAAACACAGATACGCAGTATTTT. It codes for CASSVGDRNTDTQYF.

This chain's CDR3 is CASSDRGLSTEAFF. In DNA form, the CDR3 reads TGTGCCAGCAGTGATCGCGGGCTGAGCACTGAAGCTTTCTTT. The V call is TRBV6-1, the J call TRBJ1-1, with D hard to call. Trimming took 3 bases from V and 4 from J, leaving 12 bases between them. Germline-derived CDR1 and CDR2 are MNHNS and SASEGT. The CDR3 length is 14 residues.

Concerning this clonotype: Germline is not matched at one junction end, which may reflect a read error. J is TRBJ1-5 and V is TRBV25-1; tentatively, D is TRBD1 (5 bases). The CDR3 runs to 15 residues. Germline CDR1 MGHDK, CDR2 SYGVNS. The CDR3 region has the DNA TGCGCCAGCAGCTTGTTGGGGCCCAGCAATCAGCCCCAGCATTTT. Its translation is CASSLLGPSNQPQHF. The whole variable domain, remainder taken from reference TRBV25-1 and TRBJ1-5, is EADIYQTPRYLVIGTGKKITLECSQTMGHDKMYWYQQDPGMELHLIHYSYGVNSTEKGDLSSESTVSRIRTEHFPLTLESARPSHTSQYLCASSLLGPSNQPQHFGDGTRLSIL.

This clonotype was observed at least ten times. This chain uses TRBV5-1 with TRBJ1-2; TRBD1 might be the D (6 bases). V was shortened by 2 bases and J by 6 bases, with 8 bases between the two germline ends. Germline V lookup: CDR1 SGHRS, CDR2 YFSETQ. The CDR3 extends over 12 amino acids. The CDR3 is CASSLGQHGYTF. The CDR3 region has the DNA TGCGCCAGCAGCTTAGGACAGCATGGCTACACCTTC.